Listed below are T cell receptor beta chains from one sample, sequenced in a study of OX40 agonist ivuxolimab in advanced cancers. Only in-frame clones appear in the TCRdb table, and some are missing; sequencing was by immunoSEQ multiplex PCR. Of tens of thousands of clones in the sample, 88% are singletons; the top ten hold about 0.7%. Sequencing was performed on CD4+ or CD8+ T cells sorted from blood, taken in a trial of the OX40 agonist ivuxolimab. The receptors were sampled from an adult with an advanced solid tumor such as melanoma, head and neck, liver or kidney cancer. Both conserved end residues are part of each CDR3. A D gene is named only where the DNA matches it firmly. Not all rows give a size; the values are once, few, many and, for expanded clones, a class.

V	D	length	J	size	CDR3	DNA
TRBV27	.	14	TRBJ2-7	.	CASKNSGSNYEQYF	TGTGCCAGCAAAAATTCAGGGAGCAACTACGAGCAGTACTTC
TRBV9	.	14	TRBJ1-1	.	CASSLTWGGGEAFF	TGTGCCAGCAGCCTCACCTGGGGAGGCGGTGAAGCTTTCTTT
TRBV29-1	.	16	TRBJ1-4	.	CSVEDPLYATNEKLFF	TGCAGCGTTGAAGATCCCTTATACGCAACTAATGAAAAACTGTTTTTT
TRBV7-2	TRBD2	17	TRBJ2-7	.	CASSLGGTGTSSYEQYF	TGTGCCAGCAGCTTAGGGGGGACCGGGACTAGCTCCTACGAGCAGTACTTC
TRBV28	.	13	TRBJ2-1	.	CASMRSSYNEQFF	TGTGCCAGCATGCGGAGCTCCTACAATGAGCAGTTCTTC
TRBV29-1	.	13	TRBJ1-1	.	CSGSPGHFTEAFF	TGCAGCGGCTCCCCGGGACACTTCACTGAAGCTTTCTTT
TRBV6-1	.	16	TRBJ1-5	few	CASSAPPTGINQPQHF	TGTGCCAGCAGTGCCCCGCCCACAGGGATCAATCAGCCCCAGCATTTT
TRBV25-1	.	11	TRBJ1-2	.	CASRDRDGYTF	TGTGCCAGCAGGGACCGCGATGGCTACACCTTC
TRBV7-3	TRBD2	16	TRBJ2-2	.	CASSLVAGGRTGELFF	TGTGCCAGCAGCTTAGTAGCGGGAGGACGAACCGGGGAGCTGTTTTTT
TRBV2	.	14	TRBJ2-2	.	CASRVRAAGRELFF	TGTGCCAGCAGGGTCCGGGCCGCGGGGAGGGAGCTGTTTTTT
TRBV4-2	.	17	TRBJ1-1	.	CASSHPPWRGRDQEAFF	TGTGCCAGCAGCCACCCGCCCTGGAGGGGGAGGGACCAAGAAGCTTTCTTT
TRBV19	TRBD1	17	TRBJ2-6	.	CASSIGQGITGANVLTF	TGTGCCAGTAGTATAGGACAGGGGATTACAGGGGCCAACGTCCTGACTTTC
TRBV18	.	16	TRBJ2-1	.	CASSPRYGQLYNEQFF	TGTGCCAGCTCACCGCGGTATGGACAGCTTTACAATGAGCAGTTCTTC
TRBV29-1	.	12	TRBJ2-3	.	CSVPSGASTQYF	TGCAGCGTCCCCTCAGGGGCCAGTACGCAGTATTTT
TRBV6-1	TRBD2	14	TRBJ2-7	.	CASMLAGGIYEQYF	TGTGCCAGCATGCTAGCGGGAGGTATCTACGAGCAGTACTTC
TRBV27	.	14	TRBJ1-1	.	CASSSDLTNTEAFF	TGTGCCAGCAGTTCCGACCTAACGAACACTGAAGCTTTCTTT
TRBV10-3	.	11	TRBJ2-5	.	CAISGGETQYF	TGTGCCATCAGTGGTGGAGAGACCCAGTACTTC
TRBV18	.	14	TRBJ1-2	.	CASSPARMQYGYTF	TGTGCCAGCTCACCGGCCAGGATGCAGTATGGCTACACCTTC
TRBV7-9	TRBD2	14	TRBJ2-7	.	CASSLELGGSEQYF	TGTGCCAGCAGCTTAGAGCTCGGGGGGTCCGAGCAGTACTTC
TRBV9	.	14	TRBJ2-7	.	CASSVDPGAYEQYF	TGTGCCAGCAGCGTAGATCCAGGGGCCTACGAGCAGTACTTC
TRBV18	TRBD1	15	TRBJ2-2	.	CASSAGTGNTGELFF	TGTGCCAGCTCGGCCGGGACAGGGAATACCGGGGAGCTGTTTTTT
TRBV11-3	.	15	TRBJ2-2	.	CASSPRPGIAGELFF	TGTGCCAGCAGCCCCAGGCCCGGGATTGCCGGGGAGCTGTTTTTT
TRBV6-1	.	13	TRBJ2-2	.	CASSVSNTGELFF	TGTGCCAGCAGTGTCAGTAACACCGGGGAGCTGTTTTTT
TRBV28	.	12	TRBJ1-4	.	CASSGVGAKLFF	TGTGCCAGCAGTGGGGTGGGGGCTAAACTGTTTTTT
TRBV27	.	15	TRBJ1-5	.	CASSRSKGGNQPQHF	TGTGCCAGCAGCCGTTCTAAGGGCGGCAATCAGCCCCAGCATTTT
TRBV30	TRBD1	16	TRBJ2-2	few	CAWSRDRAVNTGELFF	TGTGCCTGGAGCCGTGACAGGGCTGTGAACACCGGGGAGCTGTTTTTT
TRBV28	.	15	TRBJ1-1	.	CASSLHLTGNTEAFF	TGTGCCAGCAGCCTACACTTGACAGGGAACACTGAAGCTTTCTTT
TRBV5-1	.	15	TRBJ1-6	.	CASSLRDGNNSPLHF	TGCGCCAGCAGCCTACGGGACGGAAATAATTCACCCCTCCACTTT
TRBV5-1	TRBD2	15	TRBJ2-5	few	CASSSVTSGRETQYF	TGCGCCAGCAGCTCGGTAACTAGCGGTCGGGAGACCCAGTACTTC
TRBV28	TRBD1	12	TRBJ1-2	.	CATITGVGGYTF	TGTGCCACCATTACAGGGGTGGGGGGCTACACCTTC
TRBV19	.	14	TRBJ1-2	.	CASASQRGSYGYTF	TGTGCCAGTGCATCCCAGAGGGGATCCTATGGCTACACCTTC